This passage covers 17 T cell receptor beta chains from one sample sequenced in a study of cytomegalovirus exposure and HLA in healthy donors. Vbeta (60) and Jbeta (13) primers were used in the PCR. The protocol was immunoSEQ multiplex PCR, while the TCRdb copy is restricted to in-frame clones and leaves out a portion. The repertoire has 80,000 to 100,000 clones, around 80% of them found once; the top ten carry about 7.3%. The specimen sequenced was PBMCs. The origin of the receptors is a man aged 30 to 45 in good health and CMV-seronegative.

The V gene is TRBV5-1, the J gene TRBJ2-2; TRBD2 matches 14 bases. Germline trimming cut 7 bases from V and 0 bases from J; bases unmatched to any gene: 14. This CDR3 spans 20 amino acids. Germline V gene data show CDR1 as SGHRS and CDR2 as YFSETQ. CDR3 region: CASAHLPGLAGAANTGELFF. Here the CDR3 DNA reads TGCGCCAGCGCCCATCTTCCGGGACTAGCGGGGGCCGCGAACACCGGGGAGCTGTTTTTT.

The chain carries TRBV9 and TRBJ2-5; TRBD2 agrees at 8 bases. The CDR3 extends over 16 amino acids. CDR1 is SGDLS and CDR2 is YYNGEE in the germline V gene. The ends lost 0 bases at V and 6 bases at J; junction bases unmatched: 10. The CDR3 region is CASSVGTSGPPKTQYF. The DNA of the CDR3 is TGTGCCAGCAGCGTAGGTACTAGCGGACCCCCTAAGACCCAGTACTTC.

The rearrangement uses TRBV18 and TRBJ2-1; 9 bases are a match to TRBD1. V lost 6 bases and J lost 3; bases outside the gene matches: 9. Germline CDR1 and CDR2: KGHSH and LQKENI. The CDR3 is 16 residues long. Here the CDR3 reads CASSHRDRVDYNEQFF. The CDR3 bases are TGTGCCAGCTCGCACCGGGACAGGGTGGACTACAATGAGCAGTTCTTC.

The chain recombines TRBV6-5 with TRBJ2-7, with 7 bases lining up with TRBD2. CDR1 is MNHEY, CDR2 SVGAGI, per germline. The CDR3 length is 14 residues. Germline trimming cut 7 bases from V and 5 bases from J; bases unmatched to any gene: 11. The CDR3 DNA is TGTGCCAGCACCTTGGCGGGGGATCTCAACGAGCAGTACTTC. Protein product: CASTLAGDLNEQYF.

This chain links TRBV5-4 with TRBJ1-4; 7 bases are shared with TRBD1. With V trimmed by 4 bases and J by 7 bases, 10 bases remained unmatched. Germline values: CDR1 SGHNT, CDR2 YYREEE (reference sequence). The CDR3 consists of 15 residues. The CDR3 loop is CASSLKGALGEKLFF. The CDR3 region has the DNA TGTGCCAGCAGCCTCAAGGGGGCGTTAGGTGAAAAACTGTTTTTT.

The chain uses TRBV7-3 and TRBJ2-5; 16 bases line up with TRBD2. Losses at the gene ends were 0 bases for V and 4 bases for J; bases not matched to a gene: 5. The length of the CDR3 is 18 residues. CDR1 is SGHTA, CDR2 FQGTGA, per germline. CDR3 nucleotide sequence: TGTGCCAGCAGCTTAACGGGACTAGCGGGGGGGAACCTAGAGACCCAGTACTTC. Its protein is CASSLTGLAGGNLETQYF.

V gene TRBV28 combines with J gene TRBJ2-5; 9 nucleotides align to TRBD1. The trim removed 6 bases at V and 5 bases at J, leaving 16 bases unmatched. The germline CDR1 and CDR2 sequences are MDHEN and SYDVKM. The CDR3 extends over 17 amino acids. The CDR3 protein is CASSVSPWTGDDETQYF. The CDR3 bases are TGTGCCAGCAGCGTCTCCCCCTGGACAGGGGATGATGAGACCCAGTACTTC.

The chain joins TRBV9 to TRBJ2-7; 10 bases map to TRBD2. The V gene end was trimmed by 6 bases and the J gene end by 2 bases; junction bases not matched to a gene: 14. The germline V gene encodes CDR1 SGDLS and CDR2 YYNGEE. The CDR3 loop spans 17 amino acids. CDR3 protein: CASNRDLAGAHTYEQYF. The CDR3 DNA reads TGTGCCAGCAACCGCGACCTAGCGGGAGCACACACCTACGAGCAGTACTTC.

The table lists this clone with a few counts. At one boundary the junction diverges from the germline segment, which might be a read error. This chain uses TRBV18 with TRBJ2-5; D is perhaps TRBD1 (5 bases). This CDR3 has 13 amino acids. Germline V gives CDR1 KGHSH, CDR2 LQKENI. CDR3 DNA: TGTGCCAGTTCACCAGACAGACAAGAGACCCAGTACTTC. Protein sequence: CASSPDRQETQYF.

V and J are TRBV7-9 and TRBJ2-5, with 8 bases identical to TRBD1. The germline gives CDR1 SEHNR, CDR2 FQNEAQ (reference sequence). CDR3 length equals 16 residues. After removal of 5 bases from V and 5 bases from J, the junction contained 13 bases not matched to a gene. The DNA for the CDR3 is TGTGCCAGCAGCCCTTCTACCCAGGGGGCCTGGGAGACCCAGTACTTC. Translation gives CASSPSTQGAWETQYF.

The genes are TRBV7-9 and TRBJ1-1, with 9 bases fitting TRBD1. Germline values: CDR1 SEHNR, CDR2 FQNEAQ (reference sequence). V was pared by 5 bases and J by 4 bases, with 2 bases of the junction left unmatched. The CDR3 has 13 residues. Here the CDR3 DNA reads TGTGCCAGCAGCCGACAGGGGGGCACTGAAGCTTTCTTT. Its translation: CASSRQGGTEAFF.

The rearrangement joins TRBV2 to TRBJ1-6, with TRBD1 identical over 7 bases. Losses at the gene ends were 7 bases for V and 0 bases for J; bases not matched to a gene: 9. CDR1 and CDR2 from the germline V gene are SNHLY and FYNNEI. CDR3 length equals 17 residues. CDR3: CASNVPGGSSYNSPLHF. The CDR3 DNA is TGTGCCAGCAATGTACCAGGGGGAAGCTCCTATAATTCACCCCTCCACTTT.

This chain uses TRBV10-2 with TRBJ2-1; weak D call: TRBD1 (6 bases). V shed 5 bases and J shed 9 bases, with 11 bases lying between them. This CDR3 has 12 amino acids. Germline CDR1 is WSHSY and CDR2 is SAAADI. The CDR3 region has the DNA TGCGCCAGCAGTACAGGGTTGGGTGAGCAGTTCTTC. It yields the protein CASSTGLGEQFF.

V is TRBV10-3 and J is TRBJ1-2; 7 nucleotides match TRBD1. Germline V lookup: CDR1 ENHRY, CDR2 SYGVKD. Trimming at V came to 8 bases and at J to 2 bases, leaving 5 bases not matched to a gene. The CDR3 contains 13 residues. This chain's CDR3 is CAIGTERNYGYTF. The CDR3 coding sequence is TGTGCCATCGGGACAGAGAGAAACTATGGCTACACCTTC.

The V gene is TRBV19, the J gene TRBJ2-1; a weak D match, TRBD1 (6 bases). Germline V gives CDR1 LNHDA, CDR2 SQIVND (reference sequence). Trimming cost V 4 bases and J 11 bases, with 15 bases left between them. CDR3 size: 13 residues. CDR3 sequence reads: CASSTLAQGKQFF. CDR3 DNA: TGTGCCAGTAGTACCTTGGCACAGGGAAAGCAGTTCTTC.

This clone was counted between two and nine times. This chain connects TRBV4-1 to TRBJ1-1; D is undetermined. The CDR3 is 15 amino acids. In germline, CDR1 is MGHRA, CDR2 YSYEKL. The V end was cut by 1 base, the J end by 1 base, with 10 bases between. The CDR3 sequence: CASSQGDLRNTEAFF. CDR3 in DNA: TGCGCCAGCAGCCAAGGCGATTTGAGGAACACTGAAGCTTTCTTT.

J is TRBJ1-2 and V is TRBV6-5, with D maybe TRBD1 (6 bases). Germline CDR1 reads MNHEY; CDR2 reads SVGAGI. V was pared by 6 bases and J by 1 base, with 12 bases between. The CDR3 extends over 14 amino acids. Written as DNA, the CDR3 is TGTGCCAGCAGCCCCGGACAGCGTAACTATGGCTACACCTTC. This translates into CASSPGQRNYGYTF.